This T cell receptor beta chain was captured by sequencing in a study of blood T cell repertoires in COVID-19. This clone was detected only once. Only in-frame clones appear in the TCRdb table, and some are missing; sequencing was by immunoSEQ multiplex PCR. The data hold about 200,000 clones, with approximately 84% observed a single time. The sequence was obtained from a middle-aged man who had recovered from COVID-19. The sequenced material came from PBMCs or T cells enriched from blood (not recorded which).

Here the CDR3 DNA reads TGTGCCAGCAGTGAAGCGAACAGCTACAATGAGCAGTTCTTC. It yields the protein CASSEANSYNEQFF. The chain employs TRBV6-1 and TRBJ2-1; no definite D call. Germline CDR1 MNHNS, CDR2 SASEGT. Trimming stripped 0 bases from V and 3 bases from J, with 6 bases between. The CDR3 contains 14 residues.